Listed here are 3 T cell receptor beta chains from one sample, sequenced in a study of cytomegalovirus exposure and HLA in healthy donors. Clones were read by immunoSEQ multiplex PCR, and TCRdb kept only the in-frame ones, dropping some. The sample comprises more than 300,000 clones, 70% to 90% of which are singletons, and under 0.9% rests with the top ten. Source material: PBMCs. All receptors derive from a woman between 18 and 29 years old in good health and CMV-seronegative.

This chain joins TRBV5-5 and TRBJ2-5; 11 nucleotides align to TRBD2. The CDR3 runs to 14 residues. Germline CDR1 is SGHKS and CDR2 is YYEKEE (reference sequence). The V and J ends lost 2 bases and 5 bases, in that order; junction bases with no gene match: 2. The chain's CDR3 is CASSFASGGETQYF. CDR3 bases: TGTGCCAGCAGCTTCGCTAGCGGGGGGGAGACCCAGTACTTC.

This chain connects TRBV5-4 to TRBJ2-2; 7 bases are a match to TRBD1. The trim removed 4 bases at V and 3 bases at J, leaving 9 bases unmatched. The CDR3 totals 16 residues. Germline values: CDR1 SGHNT, CDR2 YYREEE (reference sequence). The CDR3 loop is CASSNIQGSDTGELFF. The CDR3 DNA follows: TGTGCCAGCAGCAATATACAGGGGTCGGACACCGGGGAGCTGTTTTTT. Full variable domain (remainder filled in from reference TRBV5-4 and TRBJ2-2): ETGVTQSPTHLIKTRGQQVTLRCSSQSGHNTVSWYQQALGQGPQFIFQYYREEENGRGNFPPRFSGLQFPNYSSELNVNALELDDSALYLCASSNIQGSDTGELFFGEGSRLTVL.

The J gene is TRBJ2-7, the V gene TRBV6-4, with D perhaps TRBD2 (6 bases). Germline values: CDR1 MRHNA, CDR2 SNTAGT. Trimming took 7 bases from V and 2 from J, leaving 9 bases between them. There are 12 residues in the CDR3. CDR3 sequence (DNA): TGTGCCAGCAATGGGGGGACCTACGAGCAGTACTTC. As protein: CASNGGTYEQYF.